Listed below are T cell receptor beta chains from one sample, sequenced in a study of beta chain features in type 1 diabetes. Clones were sequenced by immunoSEQ multiplex PCR, and TCRdb holds only the in-frame ones, with some missing. The data show more than 150,000 clones, around 10% seen once. What was sequenced was central memory CD4+ T cells from blood. These receptor sequences come from a man in his late teens or twenties in good health. Both conserved end residues are part of each CDR3. A D gene is named only where the DNA matches it firmly. Clone size is shown for a subset of rows, as once, few, many or a class of expanded clone.

clone_size: NA
v_call: TRBV6-5
j_call: TRBJ1-2
d_call: NA
cdr3_aa: CASRVRTDYGYTF
cdr3_nt: TGTGCCAGCAGGGTTAGGACGGACTATGGCTACACCTTC

clone_size: NA
v_call: TRBV9
j_call: TRBJ1-2
d_call: NA
cdr3_aa: CASSVGQGDRGYTF
cdr3_nt: TGTGCCAGCAGCGTAGGCCAGGGTGATCGTGGCTACACCTTC

clone_size: many
v_call: TRBV4-1
j_call: TRBJ2-3
d_call: TRBD2
cdr3_aa: CASSLSSGGASSTDTQYF
cdr3_nt: TGCGCCAGCAGCCTCAGTAGCGGGGGGGCCTCTAGCACAGATACGCAGTATTTT

clone_size: few
v_call: TRBV7-2
j_call: TRBJ2-5
d_call: NA
cdr3_aa: CASRAVAETQYF
cdr3_nt: TGTGCCAGCAGGGCGGTGGCAGAGACCCAGTACTTC

clone_size: NA
v_call: TRBV4-3
j_call: TRBJ1-5
d_call: NA
cdr3_aa: CASSPKVGQPQHF
cdr3_nt: TGCGCCAGCAGTCCTAAAGTTGGGCAGCCCCAGCATTTT

clone_size: many
v_call: TRBV2
j_call: TRBJ2-1
d_call: NA
cdr3_aa: CASSPLNEQFF
cdr3_nt: TGTGCCAGCAGTCCGCTCAATGAGCAGTTCTTC

clone_size: few
v_call: TRBV20-1
j_call: TRBJ1-1
d_call: NA
cdr3_aa: CSARLNTEAFF
cdr3_nt: TGCAGTGCTCGATTGAACACTGAAGCTTTCTTT

clone_size: NA
v_call: TRBV7-9
j_call: TRBJ2-7
d_call: TRBD2
cdr3_aa: CASSLSGSSYEQYF
cdr3_nt: TGTGCCAGCAGCTTAAGCGGGAGCTCCTACGAGCAGTACTTC

clone_size: many
v_call: TRBV5-4
j_call: TRBJ2-2
d_call: TRBD1
cdr3_aa: CASSLGKGANTGELFF
cdr3_nt: TGTGCCAGCAGCTTGGGAAAGGGGGCTAACACCGGGGAGCTGTTTTTT

clone_size: few
v_call: TRBV10-3
j_call: TRBJ1-2
d_call: NA
cdr3_aa: CAISGSYGYTF
cdr3_nt: TGTGCCATCAGTGGGTCCTATGGCTACACCTTC

clone_size: few
v_call: TRBV29-1
j_call: TRBJ1-2
d_call: TRBD1
cdr3_aa: CSVDREEGYGYTF
cdr3_nt: TGCAGCGTAGACAGGGAAGAGGGCTATGGCTACACCTTC

clone_size: many
v_call: TRBV9
j_call: TRBJ2-1
d_call: TRBD2
cdr3_aa: CASGTSGSREQFF
cdr3_nt: TGTGCCAGCGGGACTAGCGGGAGTAGAGAGCAGTTCTTC

clone_size: NA
v_call: TRBV28
j_call: TRBJ1-2
d_call: TRBD1
cdr3_aa: CASIPGEGARGYTF
cdr3_nt: TGTGCCAGCATCCCTGGGGAGGGGGCGCGAGGCTACACCTTC

clone_size: NA
v_call: TRBV30
j_call: TRBJ1-5
d_call: TRBD1
cdr3_aa: CAWTKGQYSNQPQHF
cdr3_nt: TGTGCCTGGACAAAGGGACAGTATAGCAATCAGCCCCAGCATTTT

clone_size: few
v_call: TRBV9
j_call: TRBJ1-3
d_call: NA
cdr3_aa: CASSVEPSGNTIYF
cdr3_nt: TGTGCCAGCAGCGTAGAGCCCTCTGGAAACACCATATATTTT

clone_size: NA
v_call: TRBV18
j_call: TRBJ2-5
d_call: NA
cdr3_aa: CASSPTLTRNGETQYF
cdr3_nt: TGTGCCAGCTCACCTACTTTGACTCGCAACGGGGAGACCCAGTACTTC

clone_size: few
v_call: TRBV6-1
j_call: TRBJ2-5
d_call: TRBD2
cdr3_aa: CASSEGLAGGHETQYF
cdr3_nt: TGTGCCAGCAGCGAAGGACTAGCGGGGGGGCACGAGACCCAGTACTTC

clone_size: NA
v_call: TRBV29-1
j_call: TRBJ2-2
d_call: NA
cdr3_aa: CSVHGTGELFF
cdr3_nt: TGCAGCGTTCATGGAACCGGGGAGCTGTTTTTT

clone_size: NA
v_call: TRBV11-2
j_call: TRBJ2-3
d_call: TRBD2
cdr3_aa: CASSLDWYPGGTQYF
cdr3_nt: TGTGCCAGCAGCTTAGACTGGTACCCGGGAGGTACGCAGTATTTT

clone_size: NA
v_call: TRBV7-2
j_call: TRBJ2-3
d_call: TRBD2
cdr3_aa: CASATSGTFTDTQYF
cdr3_nt: TGTGCCAGCGCGACTAGCGGGACCTTCACAGATACGCAGTATTTT

clone_size: few
v_call: TRBV6-1
j_call: TRBJ1-5
d_call: NA
cdr3_aa: CASSVRWTANQPQHF
cdr3_nt: TGTGCCAGCAGCGTTAGATGGACAGCCAATCAGCCCCAGCATTTT

clone_size: NA
v_call: TRBV11-2
j_call: TRBJ2-5
d_call: NA
cdr3_aa: CASSFAGRETQYF
cdr3_nt: TGTGCCAGCAGCTTTGCAGGGAGGGAGACCCAGTACTTC

clone_size: few
v_call: TRBV4-2
j_call: TRBJ2-5
d_call: NA
cdr3_aa: CASSQDRTSAETQYF
cdr3_nt: TGTGCCAGCAGCCAAGATAGGACGAGTGCGGAGACCCAGTACTTC

clone_size: few
v_call: TRBV29-1
j_call: TRBJ1-5
d_call: NA
cdr3_aa: CSVRGGSDQPQHF
cdr3_nt: TGCAGCGTGAGGGGGGGCTCGGATCAGCCCCAGCATTTT

clone_size: many
v_call: TRBV23-1
j_call: TRBJ2-7
d_call: TRBD1
cdr3_aa: CASSQSVDRGYEQYF
cdr3_nt: TGCGCCAGCAGTCAATCCGTCGACAGGGGCTACGAGCAGTACTTC

clone_size: NA
v_call: TRBV7-3
j_call: TRBJ2-2
d_call: TRBD2
cdr3_aa: CASRAGLTGELFF
cdr3_nt: TGTGCCAGCAGAGCGGGACTAACCGGGGAGCTGTTTTTT

clone_size: NA
v_call: TRBV5-1
j_call: TRBJ2-7
d_call: TRBD1
cdr3_aa: CASKGGTGDISYEQYF
cdr3_nt: TGCGCCAGCAAAGGTGGCACAGGGGACATCTCCTACGAGCAGTACTTC

clone_size: NA
v_call: TRBV7-9
j_call: TRBJ1-3
d_call: TRBD1
cdr3_aa: CASSEQGSSGNTIYF
cdr3_nt: TGTGCCAGCAGCGAACAGGGGTCCTCTGGAAACACCATATATTTT

clone_size: many
v_call: TRBV19
j_call: TRBJ2-1
d_call: TRBD2
cdr3_aa: CASRYGLGQQFF
cdr3_nt: TGTGCCAGTAGGTACGGACTAGGACAGCAGTTCTTC

clone_size: NA
v_call: TRBV6-1
j_call: TRBJ2-5
d_call: TRBD1
cdr3_aa: CASSALTGGTETQYF
cdr3_nt: TGTGCCAGCAGCGCCTTGACAGGGGGCACAGAGACCCAGTACTTC

clone_size: few
v_call: TRBV12-5
j_call: TRBJ2-5
d_call: TRBD1
cdr3_aa: CASGTGGAAETQYF
cdr3_nt: TGTGCTAGTGGTACAGGGGGCGCGGCGGAGACCCAGTACTTC

clone_size: few
v_call: TRBV11-2
j_call: TRBJ1-4
d_call: TRBD1
cdr3_aa: CASSLARGQNEKLFF
cdr3_nt: TGTGCCAGCAGCTTAGCTAGGGGGCAGAATGAAAAACTGTTTTTT

clone_size: few
v_call: TRBV4-2
j_call: TRBJ2-7
d_call: NA
cdr3_aa: CASSRDRAPNYEQYF
cdr3_nt: TGTGCCAGCAGCCGAGACAGAGCCCCCAACTACGAGCAGTACTTC

clone_size: NA
v_call: TRBV4-2
j_call: TRBJ1-2
d_call: NA
cdr3_aa: CASSQDLGGYGYTF
cdr3_nt: TGTGCCAGCAGCCAAGATTTAGGCGGATATGGCTACACCTTC

clone_size: few
v_call: TRBV19
j_call: TRBJ2-6
d_call: NA
cdr3_aa: CASSRTGANVLTF
cdr3_nt: TGTGCCAGTAGCCGAACCGGGGCCAACGTCCTGACTTTC

clone_size: many
v_call: TRBV7-9
j_call: TRBJ2-7
d_call: NA
cdr3_aa: CASSFNSATYEQYF
cdr3_nt: TGTGCCAGCAGCTTTAACAGTGCTACCTACGAGCAGTACTTC

clone_size: NA
v_call: TRBV5-4
j_call: TRBJ2-6
d_call: NA
cdr3_aa: CASSPRGSGANVLTF
cdr3_nt: TGTGCCAGCAGCCCCAGAGGGTCTGGGGCCAACGTCCTGACTTTC

clone_size: NA
v_call: TRBV7-2
j_call: TRBJ2-2
d_call: NA
cdr3_aa: CASSPTGELFF
cdr3_nt: TGTGCCAGCAGCCCCACCGGGGAGCTGTTTTTT

clone_size: few
v_call: TRBV7-2
j_call: TRBJ2-7
d_call: NA
cdr3_aa: CASSLGVAGEQYF
cdr3_nt: TGTGCCAGCAGCTTAGGGGTAGCTGGCGAGCAGTACTTC

clone_size: many
v_call: TRBV7-2
j_call: TRBJ2-5
d_call: NA
cdr3_aa: CASSAPGAQETQYF
cdr3_nt: TGTGCCAGCAGCGCTCCAGGGGCCCAAGAGACCCAGTACTTC

clone_size: few
v_call: TRBV29-1
j_call: TRBJ2-6
d_call: TRBD1
cdr3_aa: CSAEDIGGSGANVLTF
cdr3_nt: TGCAGCGCTGAAGATATAGGGGGCTCGGGGGCCAACGTCCTGACTTTC

clone_size: NA
v_call: TRBV7-8
j_call: TRBJ2-3
d_call: NA
cdr3_aa: CASSPSPGETDTQYF
cdr3_nt: TGTGCCAGCAGCCCGAGTCCGGGGGAGACAGATACGCAGTATTTT

clone_size: NA
v_call: TRBV7-3
j_call: TRBJ1-1
d_call: NA
cdr3_aa: CASSLKQNTEAFF
cdr3_nt: TGTGCCAGCAGCTTAAAACAGAACACTGAAGCTTTCTTT

clone_size: NA
v_call: TRBV10-3
j_call: TRBJ2-3
d_call: NA
cdr3_aa: CAISEGLVTDTQYF
cdr3_nt: TGTGCCATCAGCGAGGGGCTAGTAACAGATACGCAGTATTTT

clone_size: NA
v_call: TRBV14
j_call: TRBJ1-2
d_call: TRBD1
cdr3_aa: CASSQRTGGRGYTF
cdr3_nt: TGTGCCAGCAGCCAACGAACAGGGGGCCGGGGCTACACCTTC

clone_size: many
v_call: TRBV2
j_call: TRBJ2-1
d_call: NA
cdr3_aa: CASSDDAGHEQFF
cdr3_nt: TGTGCCAGCAGTGACGATGCGGGGCACGAGCAGTTCTTC

clone_size: few
v_call: TRBV2
j_call: TRBJ1-2
d_call: NA
cdr3_aa: CASSEERGGYTF
cdr3_nt: TGTGCCAGCAGTGAAGAGCGGGGAGGCTACACCTTC